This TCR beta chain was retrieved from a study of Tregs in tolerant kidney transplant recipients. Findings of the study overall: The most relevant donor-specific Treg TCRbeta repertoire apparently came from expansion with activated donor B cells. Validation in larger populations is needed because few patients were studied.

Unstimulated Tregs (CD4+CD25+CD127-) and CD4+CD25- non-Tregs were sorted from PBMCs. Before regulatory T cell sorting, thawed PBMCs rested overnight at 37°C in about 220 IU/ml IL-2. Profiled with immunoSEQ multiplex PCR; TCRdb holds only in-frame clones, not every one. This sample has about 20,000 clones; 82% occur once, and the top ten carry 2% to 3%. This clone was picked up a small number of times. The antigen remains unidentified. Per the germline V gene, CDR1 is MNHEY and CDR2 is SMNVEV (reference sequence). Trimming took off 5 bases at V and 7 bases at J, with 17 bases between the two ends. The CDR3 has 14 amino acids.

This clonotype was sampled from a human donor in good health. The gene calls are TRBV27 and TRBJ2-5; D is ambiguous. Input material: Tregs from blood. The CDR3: CASSPPGLDGTQYF. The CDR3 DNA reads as TGTGCCAGCAGTCCGCCGGGCCTCGATGGGACCCAGTACTTC.